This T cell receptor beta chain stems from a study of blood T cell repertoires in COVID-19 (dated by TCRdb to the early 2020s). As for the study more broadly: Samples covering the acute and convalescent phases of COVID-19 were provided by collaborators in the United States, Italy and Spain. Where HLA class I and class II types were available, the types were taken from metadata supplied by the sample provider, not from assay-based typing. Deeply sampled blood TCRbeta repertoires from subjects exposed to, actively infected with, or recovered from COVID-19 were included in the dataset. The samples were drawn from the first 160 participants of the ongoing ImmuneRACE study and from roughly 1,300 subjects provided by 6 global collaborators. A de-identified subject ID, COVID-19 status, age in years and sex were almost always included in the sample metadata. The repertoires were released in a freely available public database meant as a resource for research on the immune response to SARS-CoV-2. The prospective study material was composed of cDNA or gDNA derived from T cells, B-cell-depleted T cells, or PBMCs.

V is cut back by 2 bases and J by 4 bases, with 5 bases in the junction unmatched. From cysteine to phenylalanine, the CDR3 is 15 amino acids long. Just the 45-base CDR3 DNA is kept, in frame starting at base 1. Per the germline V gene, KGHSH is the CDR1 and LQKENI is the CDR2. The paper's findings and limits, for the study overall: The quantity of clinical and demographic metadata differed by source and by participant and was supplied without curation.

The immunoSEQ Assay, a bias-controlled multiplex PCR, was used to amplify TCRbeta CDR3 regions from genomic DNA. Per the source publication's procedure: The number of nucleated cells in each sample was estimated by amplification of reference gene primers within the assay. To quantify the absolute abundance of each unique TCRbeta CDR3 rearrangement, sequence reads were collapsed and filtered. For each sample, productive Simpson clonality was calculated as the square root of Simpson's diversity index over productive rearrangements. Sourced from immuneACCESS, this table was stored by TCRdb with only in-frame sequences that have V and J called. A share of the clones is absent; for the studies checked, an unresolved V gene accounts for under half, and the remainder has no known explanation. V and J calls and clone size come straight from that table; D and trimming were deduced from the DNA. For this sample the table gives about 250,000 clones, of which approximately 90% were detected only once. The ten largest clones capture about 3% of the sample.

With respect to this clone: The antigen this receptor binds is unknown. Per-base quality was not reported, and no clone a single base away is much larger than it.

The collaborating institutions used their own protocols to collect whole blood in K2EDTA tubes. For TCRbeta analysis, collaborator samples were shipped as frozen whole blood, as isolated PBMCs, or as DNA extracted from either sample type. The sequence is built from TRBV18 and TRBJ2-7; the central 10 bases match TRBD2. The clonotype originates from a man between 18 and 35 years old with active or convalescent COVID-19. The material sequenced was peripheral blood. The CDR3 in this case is CASSPKSSGSYEQYF. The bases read TGTGCCAGCTCACCAAAGTCTAGCGGGAGTTACGAGCAGTACTTC.